The 9 T cell receptor beta chains presented below share a single source sample, sequenced in a study of PD-1 blockade in classical Hodgkin lymphoma. Clones were sequenced by immunoSEQ multiplex PCR, and TCRdb holds only the in-frame ones, with some missing. The data contain roughly 60,000 clones, 91% of them singletons. Stated time point: cycle 4 day 1 (C4D1), after 6 weeks of nivolumab. The patients all showed relapse after autologous stem cell transplantation, while their brentuximab vedotin exposure varied. The material was peripheral blood mononuclear cells (PBMCs), obtained before the fourth cycle of nivolumab. Receptors originate from a human donor with classical Hodgkin lymphoma.

V is TRBV5-1 and J is TRBJ2-1; perhaps TRBD1 as D (6 bases). Per the germline V gene, CDR1 is SGHRS and CDR2 is YFSETQ. V dropped 3 bases and J dropped 9 bases, with 13 bases sitting between them. The CDR3 totals 13 residues. CDR3 in DNA: TGCGCCAGCAGCTCGGGACAACATATTGAGCAGTTCTTC. Translated: CASSSGQHIEQFF.

V and J are TRBV6-1 and TRBJ2-1; D possibly uses TRBD1 or TRBD2 (5 bases each). The CDR3 has 11 residues. The ends were cut back, 5 bases at V and 14 bases at J, with 13 bases in the middle. Germline V gene lookup returns CDR1 MNHNS and CDR2 SASEGT. Written as DNA, the CDR3 is TGTGCCAGCAGTTACGGGGCTAGCAAGTTCTTC. Translated, it gives CASSYGASKFF.

The rearrangement joins TRBV9 to TRBJ2-3; TRBD2 agrees at 7 bases. V shed 3 bases and J 2 bases; nucleotides not matched to a gene: 0. This CDR3 contains 13 residues. CDR1 is SGDLS and CDR2 is YYNGEE in the germline V gene. Written as DNA, the CDR3 is TGTGCCAGCAGCGGGGACTACACAGATACGCAGTATTTT. Protein sequence: CASSGDYTDTQYF.

A single count supports this clone. The V and J genes are TRBV30 and TRBJ2-1, with 7 bases lining up with TRBD2. CDR1 and CDR2 (germline): GTSNPN, SVGIG (reference sequence). The CDR3 has 15 residues. The junction had 10 bases not matched to a gene; V was cut back by 3 bases and J by 5 bases. DNA for the CDR3: TGTGCCTGGAGGATGGGTACTAGCGACAACAATGAGCAGTTCTTC. Translated, it gives CAWRMGTSDNNEQFF.

The V call is TRBV6-5, the J call TRBJ1-1, with 7 bases matching TRBD1. V gave up 6 bases and J gave up 6 bases; unmatched junction bases: 13. The germline gives CDR1 MNHEY, CDR2 SVGAGI. This CDR3 region has 15 residues. As DNA, the CDR3 is TGTGCCAGCAGCCAGCAGACAGGGAAGTACCCTGAAGCTTTCTTT. Residues: CASSQQTGKYPEAFF.

The rearrangement uses TRBV28 and TRBJ2-2, with 10 bases that match TRBD1. The CDR3 totals 16 residues. The V gene's germline CDR1 is MDHEN and CDR2 SYDVKM. The J segment lost 5 bases and the V segment lost 5 bases, leaving 8 bases of the junction unmatched. The CDR3 bases are TGTGCCAGCAGTGCCCGACAGGGGGCAGGTACCGGGGAGCTGTTTTTT. This sequence encodes CASSARQGAGTGELFF.

V is TRBV11-1 and J is TRBJ2-1, with 14 bases that match TRBD2. CDR3 length: 15 amino acids. Trimming removed 9 bases from V and 1 base from J; junction bases left unmatched: 2. CDR1 is SGHAT, CDR2 FQDESV, per germline (reference sequence). CDR3 in amino acids: CASGTSGGSYNEQFF. DNA for the CDR3: TGTGCCAGTGGGACTAGCGGGGGATCCTACAATGAGCAGTTCTTC.

This clone was recorded once. J is TRBJ2-3 and V is TRBV12-5, with D maybe TRBD1 (6 bases). The CDR3 is 16 residues long. Germline CDR1 and CDR2: LGHNT and FRNRAP. The ends were cut back, 3 bases at V and 2 bases at J, with 15 bases in the middle. The CDR3 DNA reads as TGTGCTAGTGGTTTTTCCCGGGACAAGTACACAGATACGCAGTATTTT. As protein: CASGFSRDKYTDTQYF.

The rearrangement uses TRBV4-2 and TRBJ2-3; 7 bases map to TRBD2. Germline assignment: CDR1 LGHNA and CDR2 YNFKEQ. J gave up 6 bases and V 3 bases, and 15 bases lay outside the gene matches. This CDR3 has 17 residues. CDR3 DNA sequence: TGTGCCAGCAGCCAGATGGGGAACGCGGGAGAGGGGGATACGCAGTATTTT. Amino acids: CASSQMGNAGEGDTQYF.